The entry below gives a single TCR beta chain sequence along with its context. Its specific antigen is unknown. Per-base qualities were not stored, and no clone one base away is much larger. The cysteine opens and the phenylalanine closes a CDR3 of 11 amino acids. Only CDR3 DNA remains: 33 bases, in frame from the first base. From a lookup of the germline V gene, CDR1 and CDR2 are SQVTM and ANQGSEA. Trimming costs V 6 bases and J 7 bases, and their ends lie 13 bases apart. The data stem from a study of sequential checkpoint blockade in melanoma (dated by TCRdb to between 2017 and 2020). About the full investigation: Patients were randomized 1:1 to first-line nivolumab followed by ipilimumab (arm A) or ipilimumab followed by nivolumab (arm B). Maintenance nivolumab came after each of the two trial sequences.

Results the study describes overall, beyond this receptor: Validation of the response-prediction model combining TCR metrics and mutation burden is needed in larger, independent patient cohorts.

The immunoSEQ Assay was used to immunosequence TCRbeta CDR3 regions from genomic DNA. Genomic DNA was amplified by bias-controlled multiplex PCR before high-throughput sequencing. Per the authors' processing: To quantify the absolute abundance of each unique TCRbeta CDR3 region, the sequences were collapsed and filtered. Clonality, defined as 1 minus Pielou's evenness, was calculated using only productive rearrangements. Clones with significantly greater frequencies in on-treatment versus baseline samples were identified using a previously published method. What TCRdb holds here is the immuneACCESS table cut down to in-frame rearrangements. Part of the clones is not present; checked against another copy, under half of the missing clones reflect an unresolved V gene, and the others are unexplained. That table furnishes V, J and clone size, whereas the DNA furnished D and trimming. For this sample there are approximately 7,500 clones; 50% to 75% appear just once. Of the sample, roughly 18% falls within the top ten clones.

The label giving this sample's treatment or condition can be read as: randomized to nivolumab then ipilimumab (arm A) or the reverse (arm B). No trial patient had received prior DNA-damaging chemotherapy. A FACS Aria II flow cytometer was used to sort live CD3+CD8+ cells that were negative for CD19 and CD56 from thawed PBMCs. CheckMate 064, a randomized, open-label phase II trial of sequential checkpoint blockade, was the source of the samples, all of which came from patients with melanoma. Peripheral blood mononuclear cells were collected by leukapheresis, purified with Ficoll-Paque, and frozen in human serum with approximately 10% DMSO. Immediately after sorting, the purity of sorted blood CD3+CD8+ cells was verified to be >95%, after which DNA was extracted.

This TCR was sampled from a human donor with melanoma. Sequencing was performed on CD8+ T cells sorted from blood (inferred from file names), taken from a patient given nivolumab and ipilimumab in sequence. The chain links TRBV29-1 with TRBJ2-7; a weak D assignment points to TRBD2 (6 bases agree). The CDR3 protein is CSVVGGWEQYF. The DNA sequence is as follows: TGCAGCGTCGTTGGGGGGTGGGAGCAGTACTTC.